These 23 T cell receptor beta chains were all obtained from the same sample, sequenced in a study of blood T cell repertoires in COVID-19. The method was immunoSEQ multiplex PCR; TCRdb's version includes in-frame clones alone and lacks a portion of them. The profile covers about 35,000 clones, with over 70% appearing a single time and about a tenth taken by the ten largest. The sequencing input was peripheral blood. These receptors were collected from a man at least 80 years old with active COVID-19.

V gene TRBV10-2 combines with J gene TRBJ2-1; maybe TRBD2 (6 bases). Germline lookup yields CDR1 WSHSY and CDR2 SAAADI. The CDR3 spans 14 residues. V lost 4 bases and J lost 6, with 13 bases in between. CDR3 residues: CASSVARRGNEQFF. CDR3 nucleotide sequence: TGCGCCAGCAGTGTGGCTAGGAGGGGCAATGAGCAGTTCTTC.

This clone has a single count. The chain links TRBV11-2 to TRBJ1-3; D gene uncertain. Germline values: CDR1 SGHAT, CDR2 FQNNGV. This CDR3 spans 12 amino acids. The ends were cut back, 6 bases at V and 4 bases at J, with 7 bases in the middle. The chain's CDR3 is CASRHSGNTIYF. CDR3 in DNA: TGTGCCAGCAGACATTCCGGAAACACCATATATTTT.

The V call is TRBV14, the J call TRBJ2-7; TRBD2 might be the D (5 bases). CDR3 length: 14 amino acids. CDR1 is SGHDN and CDR2 is FVKESK in the germline V gene. Trimming took 1 base from V and 6 from J, leaving 13 bases between them. The CDR3 protein is CASSQAGSSSEQYF. CDR3 nucleotides: TGTGCCAGCAGCCAAGCGGGAAGCTCCAGCGAGCAGTACTTC.

The CDR3 DNA sequence: TGTGCCAGCAGTTTATCCCAAAATTCACCCCTCCACTTT. Translated: CASSLSQNSPLHF. The chain employs TRBV12-3 or TRBV12-4 and TRBJ1-6, with no clear D. V dropped 2 bases and J dropped 7 bases, with 6 bases sitting between them. The CDR3 has 13 amino acids.

This sequence joins TRBV28 and TRBJ2-5; 8 bases map to TRBD2. The CDR3 totals 15 residues. The germline CDR1 and CDR2 sequences are MDHEN and SYDVKM. V was clipped by 4 bases and J by 4 bases; unmatched bases: 8. CDR3 nucleotides: TGTGCCAGCAGTTCCGAGCGGGAGCGGCCAGAGACCCAGTACTTC. Amino acids: CASSSERERPETQYF.

The chain couples TRBV6-1 to TRBJ1-2; possibly TRBD1 for D (5 bases). V dropped 2 bases and J dropped 5 bases, with 12 bases sitting between them. Germline V gene data show CDR1 as MNHNS and CDR2 as SASEGT. CDR3 length: 14 amino acids. The CDR3 here is CASSETDIRYGYTF. The CDR3 region has the DNA TGTGCCAGCAGTGAAACGGACATTAGGTATGGCTACACCTTC.

This clone came up once. The chain uses TRBV4-3 and TRBJ1-3; D may be TRBD1 (5 bases). This CDR3 has 15 amino acids. From germline, CDR1 is LGHNA and CDR2 YSLEER. The V end was cut by 0 bases, the J end by 7 bases, with 13 bases between. For the CDR3, the DNA is TGCGCCAGCAGCCAAGACGGGACTCGGGGGAACACCATATATTTT. Amino acid sequence: CASSQDGTRGNTIYF.

The V and J genes are TRBV6-6 and TRBJ2-2; 12 bases match TRBD2. Germline V CDR1 and CDR2: MNHNY, SVGAGI (reference sequence). The CDR3 sequence is 15 residues long. After removal of 8 bases from V and 14 bases from J, the junction contained 15 bases not matched to a gene. The CDR3, as DNA: TGTGCCAGCGGTTCGGGGAGGCTAGCGGGAGGGGCACTGTTTTTT. Its protein product is CASGSGRLAGGALFF.

This chain links TRBV11-2 with TRBJ2-7; 11 bases line up with TRBD1. This CDR3 is 15 amino acids long. The trim removed 2 bases at V and 2 bases at J, leaving 2 bases unmatched. Germline V gene lookup returns CDR1 SGHAT and CDR2 FQNNGV. The DNA of the CDR3 is TGTGCCAGCAGCTTACCGGGACAGGGGGCCTACGAGCAGTACTTC. As protein: CASSLPGQGAYEQYF. Complete variable domain (other parts from reference TRBV11-2 and TRBJ2-7): EAGVAQSPRYKIIEKRQSVAFWCNPISGHATLYWYQQILGQGPKLLIQFQNNGVVDDSQLPKDRFSAERLKGVDSTLKIQPAKLEDSAVYLCASSLPGQGAYEQYFGPGTRLTVT.

The chain couples TRBV7-2 to TRBJ2-3; 9 bases are shared with TRBD2. The junction had 7 bases not matched to a gene; V was cut back by 3 bases and J by 6 bases. Looked up from germline, CDR1 is SGHTA and CDR2 is FQGNSA. The CDR3 consists of 15 residues. The CDR3: CASSFGRGRADTQYF. The CDR3 DNA is TGTGCCAGCAGCTTCGGCCGCGGGAGGGCGGATACGCAGTATTTT.

This chain joins TRBV7-2 and TRBJ2-7; 8 bases map to TRBD2. The CDR3 extends over 14 amino acids. After removal of 3 bases from V and 2 bases from J, the junction contained 3 bases not matched to a gene. The V gene's germline CDR1 is SGHTA and CDR2 FQGNSA. CDR3 protein: CASSFQAGAYEQYF. The CDR3 coding sequence is TGTGCCAGCAGCTTTCAAGCGGGAGCCTACGAGCAGTACTTC.

This chain connects TRBV18 to TRBJ1-2, with a tentative D call TRBD1 (5 bases). The CDR3 extends over 14 amino acids. The germline V gene encodes CDR1 KGHSH and CDR2 LQKENI. Trimming stripped 4 bases from V and 6 bases from J, with 15 bases between. The DNA for the CDR3 is TGTGCCAGCTCACTGAAGCAGGGAAAGGATGGCTACACCTTC. Amino acids: CASSLKQGKDGYTF.

The chain is built from TRBV3-1 (or the pseudogene TRBV3-2) and TRBJ2-1; 7 bases match TRBD2. Per the germline V gene, CDR1 is LGHDT and CDR2 is YNNKEL (reference sequence). V was clipped by 3 bases and J by 9 bases; unmatched bases: 2. CDR3 length: 12 amino acids. CDR3 amino acids: CASSQRECEQFF. The CDR3 nucleotides are TGTGCCAGCAGCCAGCGGGAGTGTGAGCAGTTCTTC.

This chain joins TRBV9 and TRBJ1-5; 9 bases map to TRBD1. With 4 bases clipped from V and 1 base from J, the junction kept 6 bases outside the gene matches. Per the germline V gene, CDR1 is SGDLS and CDR2 is YYNGEE. CDR3 length: 16 residues. CDR3 sequence: CASSPSGQGSNQPQHF. CDR3 sequence (DNA): TGTGCCAGCAGCCCTAGTGGACAGGGGAGCAATCAGCCCCAGCATTTT.

The count of this clone is one. The chain couples TRBV2 to TRBJ2-4; maybe TRBD1 (5 bases). The germline V gene has CDR1 SNHLY and CDR2 FYNNEI. The CDR3 is 14 residues long. Trimming shortened V by 9 bases and J by 2 bases, and 14 bases separated the two germline ends. The CDR3, as DNA: TGTGCCAGTGACAGTTCAGAGACCAAAAACATTCAGTACTTC. Translation gives CASDSSETKNIQYF.

This chain links TRBV6-5 with TRBJ1-4, with D unresolved. Per germline, CDR1 MNHEY and CDR2 SVGAGI. V was pared by 9 bases and J by 3 bases, with 8 bases between. This CDR3 has 12 residues. CDR3 protein: CASRASNEKLFF. For the CDR3, the DNA is TGTGCCAGTCGCGCTTCTAATGAAAAACTGTTTTTT.

The chain recombines TRBV18 with TRBJ2-7; 7 bases map to TRBD1. The CDR3 spans 14 residues. V gave up 3 bases and J gave up 6 bases; unmatched junction bases: 8. Germline assignment: CDR1 KGHSH and CDR2 LQKENI. CDR3 protein: CASSPLDRDGEQYF. The CDR3 region has the DNA TGTGCCAGCTCACCCCTAGACAGGGACGGCGAGCAGTACTTC. Using reference TRBV18 and TRBJ2-7 for the parts outside the CDR3, the full variable domain is NAGVMQNPRHLVRRRGQEARLRCSPMKGHSHVYWYRQLPEEGLKFMVYLQKENIIDESGMPKERFSAEFPKEGPSILRIQQVVRGDSAAYFCASSPLDRDGEQYFGPGTRLTVT.

The chain employs TRBV6-1 and TRBJ2-4; no clear D. The CDR3 extends over 16 amino acids. V was clipped by 2 bases and J by 9 bases, with 20 bases between them. The germline V gene encodes CDR1 MNHNS and CDR2 SASEGT. The CDR3 loop is CASSEQRLPLSGIQYF. CDR3 DNA: TGTGCCAGCAGTGAACAGCGCCTCCCACTCAGTGGCATTCAGTACTTC.

This clone has a handful of counts. The gene calls are TRBV28 and TRBJ1-5; D is possibly TRBD1 (6 bases). Germline V gene data show CDR1 as MDHEN and CDR2 as SYDVKM. The CDR3 has 13 residues. V lost 11 bases, J lost 0 bases, and 11 bases lay in between. CDR3 sequence (DNA): TGTGCCGGGGGCACGTTTAGCAATCAGCCCCAGCATTTT. Amino acid sequence: CAGGTFSNQPQHF.

This clone was recorded only once. This chain links TRBV4-3 with TRBJ2-7, with a weak D call TRBD1 (5 bases). The CDR3 runs 17 residues. Trimming cost V 5 bases and J 0 bases, with 20 bases left between them. CDR1 is LGHNA and CDR2 is YSLEER in the germline V gene. The CDR3 coding sequence is TGCGCCAGCAGCTTTGGGTGGGGCAGCGATAACTCCTACGAGCAGTACTTC. Amino acid sequence: CASSFGWGSDNSYEQYF.

This chain links TRBV10-3 with TRBJ1-2; 7 bases are a match to TRBD1. The CDR3 length is 16 residues. The germline V gene has CDR1 ENHRY and CDR2 SYGVKD. V lost 2 bases and J lost 0; bases outside the gene matches: 6. The CDR3 DNA reads as TGTGCCATCAGTGAGGGACAGGTGACTTCTAACTATGGCTACACCTTC. It codes for CAISEGQVTSNYGYTF.

The chain joins TRBV3-1 (or the pseudogene TRBV3-2) to TRBJ2-7; tentatively, D is TRBD2 (5 bases). The germline gives CDR1 LGHDT, CDR2 YNNKEL (reference sequence). The V and J ends lost 4 bases and 2 bases respectively, with 12 bases between them. This CDR3 is 14 amino acids long. CDR3 DNA sequence: TGTGCCAGCAGCCCGACTACTTTCCCCTACGAGCAGTACTTC. This gives the protein CASSPTTFPYEQYF.

The rearrangement links TRBV7-8 to TRBJ2-5, with TRBD2 matching over 10 bases. Losses at the gene ends were 5 bases for V and 5 bases for J; bases not matched to a gene: 11. CDR1 is SGHVS, CDR2 FQNEAQ, per germline. The CDR3 length is 16 residues. CDR3 nucleotides: TGTGCCAGCAGCCTTTCTAGCGGGAGTCTGGGGGAGACCCAGTACTTC. Residues: CASSLSSGSLGETQYF.